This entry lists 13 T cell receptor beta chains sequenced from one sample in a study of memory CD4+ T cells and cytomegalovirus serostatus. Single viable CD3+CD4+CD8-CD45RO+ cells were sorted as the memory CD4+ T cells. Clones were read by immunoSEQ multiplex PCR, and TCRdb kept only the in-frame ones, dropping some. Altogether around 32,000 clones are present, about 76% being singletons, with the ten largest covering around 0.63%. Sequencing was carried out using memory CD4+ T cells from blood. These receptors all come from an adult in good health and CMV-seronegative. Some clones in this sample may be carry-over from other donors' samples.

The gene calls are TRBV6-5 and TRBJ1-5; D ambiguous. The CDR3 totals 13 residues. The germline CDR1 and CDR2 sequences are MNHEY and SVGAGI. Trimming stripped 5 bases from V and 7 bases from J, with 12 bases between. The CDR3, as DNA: TGTGCCAGCAGTCTTCAACAAAGCCAGCCCCAGCATTTT. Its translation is CASSLQQSQPQHF.

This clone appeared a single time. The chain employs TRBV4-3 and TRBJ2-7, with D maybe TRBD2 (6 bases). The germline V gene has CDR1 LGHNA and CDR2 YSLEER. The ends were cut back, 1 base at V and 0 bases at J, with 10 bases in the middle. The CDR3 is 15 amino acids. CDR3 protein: CASSQVPGGSYEQYF. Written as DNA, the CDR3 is TGCGCCAGCAGCCAAGTACCCGGGGGCTCCTACGAGCAGTACTTC.

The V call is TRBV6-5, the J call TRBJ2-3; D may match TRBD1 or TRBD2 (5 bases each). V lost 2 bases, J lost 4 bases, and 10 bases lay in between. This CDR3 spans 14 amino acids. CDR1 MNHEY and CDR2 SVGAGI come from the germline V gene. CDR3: CASSYGQGPDTQYF. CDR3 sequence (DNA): TGTGCCAGCAGTTACGGGCAGGGACCAGATACGCAGTATTTT.

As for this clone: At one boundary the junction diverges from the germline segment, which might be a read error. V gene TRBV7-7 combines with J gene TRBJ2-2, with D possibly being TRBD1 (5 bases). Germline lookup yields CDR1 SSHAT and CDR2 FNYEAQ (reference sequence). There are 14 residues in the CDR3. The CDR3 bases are TGTGCTAGCAGCTTAGCACAGGAAGGCGGGGAGCTGTTTTTT. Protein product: CASSLAQEGGELFF.

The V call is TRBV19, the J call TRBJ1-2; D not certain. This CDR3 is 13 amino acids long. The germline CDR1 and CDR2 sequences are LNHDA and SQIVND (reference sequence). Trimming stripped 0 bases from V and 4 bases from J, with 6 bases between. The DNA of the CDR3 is TGTGCCAGTAGTATAGAGACCGCCTATGGCTACACCTTC. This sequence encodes CASSIETAYGYTF.

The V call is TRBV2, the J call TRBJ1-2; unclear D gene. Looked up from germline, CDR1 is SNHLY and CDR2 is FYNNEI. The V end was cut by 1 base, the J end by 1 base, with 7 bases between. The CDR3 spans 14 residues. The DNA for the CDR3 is TGTGCCAGCAGTGAAGGACGGGGTAACTATGGCTACACCTTC. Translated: CASSEGRGNYGYTF. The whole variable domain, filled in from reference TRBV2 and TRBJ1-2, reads EPEVTQTPSHQVTQMGQEVILRCVPISNHLYFYWYRQILGQKVEFLVSFYNNEISEKSEIFDDQFSVERPDGSNFTLKIRSTKLEDSAMYFCASSEGRGNYGYTFGSGTRLTVV.

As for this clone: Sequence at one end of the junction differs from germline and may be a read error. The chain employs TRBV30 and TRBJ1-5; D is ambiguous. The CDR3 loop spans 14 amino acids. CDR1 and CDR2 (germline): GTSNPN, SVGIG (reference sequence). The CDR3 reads CTWSDGTSNQPQHF. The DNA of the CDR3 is TGTACCTGGAGTGACGGCACTAGCAATCAGCCCCAGCATTTT.

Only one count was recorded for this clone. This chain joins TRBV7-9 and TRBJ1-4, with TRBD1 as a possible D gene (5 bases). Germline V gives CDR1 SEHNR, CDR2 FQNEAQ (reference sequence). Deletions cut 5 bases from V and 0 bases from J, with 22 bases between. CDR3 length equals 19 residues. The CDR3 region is CASSPRTGEGLPTNEKLFF. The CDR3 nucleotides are TGTGCCAGCAGCCCCCGGACCGGGGAGGGGCTACCAACTAATGAAAAACTGTTTTTT.

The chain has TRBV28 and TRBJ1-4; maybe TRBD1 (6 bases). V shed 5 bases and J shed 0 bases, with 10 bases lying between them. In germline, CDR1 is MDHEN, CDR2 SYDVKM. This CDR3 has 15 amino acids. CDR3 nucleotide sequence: TGTGCCAGCAGTGGACAGTTCTCAACTAATGAAAAACTGTTTTTT. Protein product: CASSGQFSTNEKLFF.

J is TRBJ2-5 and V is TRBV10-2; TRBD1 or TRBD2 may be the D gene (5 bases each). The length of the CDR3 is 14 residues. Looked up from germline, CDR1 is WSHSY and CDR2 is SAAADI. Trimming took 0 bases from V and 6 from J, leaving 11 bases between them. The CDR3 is CASSESGTPKTQYF. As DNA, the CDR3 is TGCGCCAGCAGTGAGTCTGGGACCCCCAAGACCCAGTACTTC.

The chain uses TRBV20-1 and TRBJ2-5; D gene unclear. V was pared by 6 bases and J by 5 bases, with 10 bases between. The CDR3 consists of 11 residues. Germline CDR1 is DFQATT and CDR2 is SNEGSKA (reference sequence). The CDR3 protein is CSALRVETQYF. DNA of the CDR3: TGCAGTGCCCTACGGGTGGAGACCCAGTACTTC.

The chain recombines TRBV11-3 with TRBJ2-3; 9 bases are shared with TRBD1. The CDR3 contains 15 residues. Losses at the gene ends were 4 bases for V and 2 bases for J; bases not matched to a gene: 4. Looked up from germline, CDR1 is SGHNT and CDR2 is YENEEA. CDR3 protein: CASSSGTGHTDTQYF. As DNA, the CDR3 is TGTGCCAGCAGCTCTGGGACAGGGCACACAGATACGCAGTATTTT.

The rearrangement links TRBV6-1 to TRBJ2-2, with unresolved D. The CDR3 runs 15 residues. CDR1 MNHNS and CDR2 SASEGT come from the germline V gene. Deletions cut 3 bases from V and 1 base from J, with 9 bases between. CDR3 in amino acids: CASSEAPGNTGELFF. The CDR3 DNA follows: TGTGCCAGCAGTGAGGCCCCGGGGAACACCGGGGAGCTGTTTTTT.